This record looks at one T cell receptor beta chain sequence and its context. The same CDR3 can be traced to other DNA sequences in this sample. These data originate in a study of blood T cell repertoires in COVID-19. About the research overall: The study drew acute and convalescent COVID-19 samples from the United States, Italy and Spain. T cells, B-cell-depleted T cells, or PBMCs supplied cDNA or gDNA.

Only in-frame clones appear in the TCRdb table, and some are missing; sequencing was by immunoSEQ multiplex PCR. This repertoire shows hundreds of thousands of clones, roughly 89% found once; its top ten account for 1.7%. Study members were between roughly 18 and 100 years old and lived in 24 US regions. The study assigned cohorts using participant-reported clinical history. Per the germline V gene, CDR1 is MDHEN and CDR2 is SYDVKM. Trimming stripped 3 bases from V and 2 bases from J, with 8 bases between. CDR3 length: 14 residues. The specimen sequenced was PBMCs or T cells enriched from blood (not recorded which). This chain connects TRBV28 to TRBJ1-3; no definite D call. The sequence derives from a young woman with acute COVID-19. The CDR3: CASSLSGTGNTIYF. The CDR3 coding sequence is TGTGCCAGCAGTTTGTCCGGGACTGGAAACACCATATATTTT.